The 30 T cell receptor beta chains given below trace back to one sample, sequenced in a study of CD8 T cells in Susac syndrome. Random-hexamer reverse transcription was applied to roughly 0.5 to 1 ug RNA. MiXCR was run by TCRdb on the immunoSEQ multiplex PCR reads, yielding one entry per CDR3 protein. This sample has about 130,000 distinct CDR3 sequences, with around 96% found just once. Input material: CD4+ T cells from PBMCs. The receptors derive from a human donor in good health.

The chain combines TRBV20-1 with TRBJ2-4; 9 positions agree with TRBD2. CDR1 is DFQATT and CDR2 is SNEGSKA in the germline V gene (reference sequence). V was clipped by 1 base and J by 6 bases; unmatched bases: 4. The CDR3 is 14 residues long. CDR3 sequence: CSARVAGGANIQYF. The CDR3 DNA is TGCAGTGCTAGAGTGGCGGGAGGGGCAAACATTCAGTACTTC.

This clonotype has more than one count but fewer than ten. This chain uses TRBV12-3 or TRBV12-4 with TRBJ1-2; the D gene is possibly TRBD1 (6 bases). The CDR3 contains 13 residues. The V end lost 5 bases, the J end lost 4 bases, and 11 bases lay between the germline ends. CDR3 loop: CASSVGQIYGYTF. The DNA for the CDR3 is TGTGCCAGCAGTGTCGGACAGATCTATGGCTACACCTTC.

The chain links TRBV4-1 to TRBJ2-7, with TRBD2 matching over 7 bases. CDR1 is MGHRA, CDR2 YSYEKL, per germline. Unmatched junction bases numbered 8, after V lost 3 bases and J lost 3 bases. The CDR3 has 15 residues. For the CDR3, the DNA is TGCGCCAGCAGCCACCAAGCGGGGAAGGTCTACGAGCAGTACTTC. Residues: CASSHQAGKVYEQYF.

This clonotype came up a few times. The CDR3 region has the DNA TGTGCCAGCAGTTTGGGGTTCCAAGAGACCCAGTACTTC. Protein: CASSLGFQETQYF. V usage is TRBV12-3 or TRBV12-4 and J usage is TRBJ2-5; no clear D gene. Trimming pared 3 bases from V and 1 base from J, leaving 6 bases between. The CDR3 has 13 residues.

J is TRBJ2-7 and V is TRBV3-1, with a possible D match to TRBD2 (6 bases). In germline, CDR1 is LGHDT, CDR2 YNNKEL (reference sequence). Trimming stripped 4 bases from V and 4 bases from J, with 14 bases between. This CDR3 is built from 14 residues. The CDR3 loop is CASSLLSGPYEQYF. CDR3 sequence (DNA): TGTGCCAGCAGCCTTCTTAGCGGACCGTACGAGCAGTACTTC.

The chain has TRBV10-3 and TRBJ2-1; D gene uncertain. CDR3 length equals 11 residues. Germline values: CDR1 ENHRY, CDR2 SYGVKD. The V gene lost 0 bases and the J gene lost 11 bases, with 5 bases spanning the gap. The CDR3 DNA reads as TGTGCCATCAGTGAGTCTACTCAGCAGTTCTTC. The encoded protein is CAISESTQQFF.

This clonotype was picked up a small number of times. CDR3 amino acids: CASSPDYNEQFF. The CDR3 DNA sequence: TGTGCCAGCTCACCAGACTACAATGAGCAGTTCTTC. This chain joins TRBV18 and TRBJ2-1; unclear D gene. V was pared by 2 bases and J by 3 bases, with 2 bases between. CDR3 size: 12 residues. Per the germline V gene, CDR1 is KGHSH and CDR2 is LQKENI.

The chain is built from TRBV28 and TRBJ1-2; perhaps TRBD1 as D (5 bases). The germline CDR1 and CDR2 sequences are MDHEN and SYDVKM. There are 12 residues in the CDR3. Trimming took off 4 bases at V and 8 bases at J, with 11 bases between the two ends. CDR3 nucleotide sequence: TGTGCCAGCAGTTCACAGACAGTCGGCTACACCTTC. Amino acid sequence: CASSSQTVGYTF.

V usage is TRBV7-2 and J usage is TRBJ2-7, with 7 bases lining up with TRBD2. Germline CDR1 SGHTA, CDR2 FQGNSA. The V gene end was trimmed by 0 bases and the J gene end by 3 bases; junction bases not matched to a gene: 11. This CDR3 contains 17 residues. CDR3 nucleotides: TGTGCCAGCAGCTTAGCGCTTGGAAGGACTAGTGACTACGAGCAGTACTTC. It is translated as CASSLALGRTSDYEQYF.

The CDR3 loop reads CASSSAGTSALEQYF. Here the CDR3 DNA reads TGTGCCAGCAGCTCCGCCGGGACTAGCGCTCTCGAGCAGTACTTC. The genes are TRBV7-2 and TRBJ2-7; TRBD2 matches 10 bases. Germline CDR1 is SGHTA and CDR2 is FQGNSA. With V trimmed by 4 bases and J by 6 bases, 9 bases remained unmatched. The length of the CDR3 is 15 residues.

This sequence joins TRBV20-1 and TRBJ2-7; D is unresolved. The CDR3 consists of 11 residues. Germline V gene lookup returns CDR1 DFQATT and CDR2 SNEGSKA (reference sequence). V dropped 7 bases and J dropped 4 bases, with 11 bases sitting between them. The CDR3 DNA reads as TGCAGTGTCCCCTCGTGGTACGAGCAGTACTTC. Translated: CSVPSWYEQYF.

The chain recombines TRBV28 with TRBJ1-1; TRBD1 is a possible D gene (5 bases). The CDR3 extends over 15 amino acids. V shed 8 bases and J shed 1 base, with 17 bases lying between them. Germline V CDR1 and CDR2: MDHEN, SYDVKM. The CDR3 DNA sequence: TGTGCCAGCGAGAGTTTTATTAGGGGGAACACTGAAGCTTTCTTT. Translated, it gives CASESFIRGNTEAFF.

This clonotype was counted once. V usage is TRBV27 and J usage is TRBJ2-5, with D perhaps TRBD2 (7 bases). Trimming cost V 6 bases and J 9 bases, with 20 bases left between them. The length of the CDR3 is 14 residues. The V gene's germline CDR1 is MNHEY and CDR2 SMNVEV (reference sequence). The CDR3 loop is CASSLGLAEGAQYF. CDR3 nucleotide sequence: TGTGCCAGCAGCCTGGGCCTAGCGGAGGGGGCCCAGTACTTC.

V and J are TRBV28 and TRBJ2-5, with D tentatively TRBD1 (6 bases). The length of the CDR3 is 14 residues. Germline V CDR1 and CDR2: MDHEN, SYDVKM. Trimming removed 9 bases from V and 2 bases from J, with 16 bases in between. The CDR3 DNA sequence: TGTGCCAGTAGAACAGGGATCTGGCAAGAGACCCAGTACTTC. Its translation is CASRTGIWQETQYF.

V and J are TRBV15 and TRBJ2-7; 9 positions agree with TRBD1. J gave up 6 bases and V 4 bases, and 4 bases lay outside the gene matches. CDR1 LNHNV and CDR2 YYDKDF come from the germline V gene (reference sequence). This CDR3 contains 13 residues. The CDR3 spells CATSMRQGGEQYF. CDR3 bases: TGTGCCACCAGCATGCGACAGGGGGGCGAGCAGTACTTC.

The rearrangement joins TRBV7-9 to TRBJ1-1; D possibly corresponds to TRBD1 (5 bases). The CDR3 has 13 amino acids. Germline assignment: CDR1 SEHNR and CDR2 FQNEAQ (reference sequence). V shed 4 bases and J shed 1 base, with 7 bases lying between them. The CDR3 spells CASSWGRNTEAFF. The CDR3 DNA reads as TGTGCCAGCAGCTGGGGACGGAACACTGAAGCTTTCTTT. Using reference TRBV7-9 and TRBJ1-1 for the parts outside the CDR3, the full variable domain is DTGVSQNPRHKITKRGQNVTFRCDPISEHNRLYWYRQTLGQGPEFLTYFQNEAQLEKSRLLSDRFSAERPKGSFSTLEIQRTEQGDSAMYLCASSWGRNTEAFFGQGTRLTVV.

The V call is TRBV20-1, the J call TRBJ2-7; D gene ambiguous. The CDR3 sequence is 14 residues long. Germline CDR1 reads DFQATT; CDR2 reads SNEGSKA (reference sequence). Trimming stripped 5 bases from V and 2 bases from J, with 16 bases between. The CDR3 reads CSAYSTYLTYEQYF. The DNA of the CDR3 is TGCAGTGCTTATTCTACCTACTTGACCTACGAGCAGTACTTC.

The gene calls are TRBV24-1 and TRBJ2-2; no clear D gene. The V gene's germline CDR1 is KGHDR and CDR2 SFDVKD. The V end was cut by 3 bases, the J end by 4 bases, with 8 bases between. This CDR3 is built from 14 residues. The CDR3 sequence: CATSDRIFTGELFF. CDR3 sequence (DNA): TGTGCCACCAGTGATAGGATTTTCACCGGGGAGCTGTTTTTT.

This chain uses TRBV29-1 with TRBJ2-1; perhaps TRBD2 as D (6 bases). The germline gives CDR1 SQVTM, CDR2 ANQGSEA. V lost 3 bases, J lost 1 base, and 13 bases lay in between. This CDR3 has 15 amino acids. The CDR3 is CSVDLAKSSYNEQFF. The CDR3 DNA follows: TGCAGCGTTGATCTAGCGAAGTCTTCCTACAATGAGCAGTTCTTC.

This rearrangement joins TRBV28 to TRBJ2-7; 10 bases fit TRBD2. The ends lost 6 bases at V and 2 bases at J; junction bases unmatched: 7. There are 15 residues in the CDR3. Germline-derived CDR1 and CDR2 are MDHEN and SYDVKM. As DNA, the CDR3 is TGTGCCAGCAGACCTGCCCTAGCGGGGGCCTACGAGCAGTACTTC. Translated: CASRPALAGAYEQYF. The whole variable domain, filled in from reference TRBV28 and TRBJ2-7, reads DVKVTQSSRYLVKRTGEKVFLECVQDMDHENMFWYRQDPGLGLRLIYFSYDVKMKEKGDIPEGYSVSREKKERFSLILESASTNQTSMYLCASRPALAGAYEQYFGPGTRLTVT.

The V call is TRBV6-1, the J call TRBJ1-4; no definite D call. CDR3 length equals 15 residues. Germline assignment: CDR1 MNHNS and CDR2 SASEGT. The V end lost 3 bases, the J end lost 0 bases, and 8 bases lay between the germline ends. CDR3 DNA: TGTGCCAGCAGTGAGCGCAGACCAACTAATGAAAAACTGTTTTTT. Translating it yields CASSERRPTNEKLFF.

This chain connects TRBV19 to TRBJ1-5, with D unclear. The CDR3 contains 13 residues. V was cut by 7 bases and J by 5 bases, with 12 bases left in between. From germline, CDR1 is LNHDA and CDR2 SQIVND (reference sequence). CDR3 DNA sequence: TGTGCCAGTACCACGGACTGGTATCAGCCCCAGCATTTT. It codes for CASTTDWYQPQHF. Together with reference TRBV19 and TRBJ1-5, the CDR3 gives the full variable domain: DGGITQSPKYLFRKEGQNVTLSCEQNLNHDAMYWYRQDPGQGLRLIYYSQIVNDFQKGDIAEGYSVSREKKESFPLTVTSAQKNPTAFYLCASTTDWYQPQHFGDGTRLSIL.

The V gene is TRBV9, the J gene TRBJ2-6; D is ambiguous. The germline CDR1 and CDR2 sequences are SGDLS and YYNGEE. The CDR3 runs to 16 residues. With 0 bases removed from V and 0 bases from J, the gap between germline ends came to 7 bases. CDR3 in DNA: TGTGCCAGCAGCGTAGGAGGCCTCTCTGGGGCCAACGTCCTGACTTTC. Its translation: CASSVGGLSGANVLTF.

The chain uses TRBV5-1 and TRBJ1-1; 7 positions agree with TRBD1. The CDR3 has 14 amino acids. Unmatched junction bases numbered 9, after V lost 4 bases and J lost 6 bases. Germline lookup yields CDR1 SGHRS and CDR2 YFSETQ. CDR3 protein: CASSGGQASAEAFF. The CDR3 DNA reads as TGCGCCAGCAGCGGAGGACAGGCGTCGGCTGAAGCTTTCTTT.

The CDR3 sequence: CSARGETQYF. CDR3 DNA: TGCAGTGCTCGAGGGGAGACCCAGTACTTC. The J gene is TRBJ2-5, the V gene TRBV20-1, with D possibly being TRBD2 (5 bases). Germline V gene data show CDR1 as DFQATT and CDR2 as SNEGSKA (reference sequence). V was cut by 5 bases and J by 5 bases, with 6 bases left in between. The CDR3 has 10 residues.

This chain joins TRBV3-1 and TRBJ2-1, with unresolved D. This CDR3 is built from 15 residues. The V end lost 10 bases, the J end lost 8 bases, and 24 bases lay between the germline ends. The germline CDR1 and CDR2 sequences are LGHDT and YNNKEL (reference sequence). The CDR3 here is CATSSLVSKRDEQFF. As DNA, the CDR3 is TGTGCCACCTCAAGCCTCGTATCAAAAAGGGATGAGCAGTTCTTC.

This sequence joins TRBV30 and TRBJ2-3, with D unresolved. This CDR3 comprises 15 residues. V lost 0 bases, J lost 1 base, and 11 bases lay in between. Germline V gene data show CDR1 as GTSNPN and CDR2 as SVGIG (reference sequence). The CDR3 region is CAWSVLAERTDTQYF. Written as DNA, the CDR3 is TGTGCCTGGAGTGTACTGGCGGAACGCACAGATACGCAGTATTTT. The full variable domain, its missing parts supplied by reference TRBV30 and TRBJ2-3, is SQTIHQWPATLVQPVGSPLSLECTVEGTSNPNLYWYRQAAGRGLQLLFYSVGIGQISSEVPQNLSASRPQDRQFILSSKKLLLSDSGFYLCAWSVLAERTDTQYFGPGTRLTVL.

This chain connects TRBV7-2 to TRBJ2-4, with a weak D call TRBD1 (7 bases). This CDR3 is 12 amino acids long. Germline CDR1 SGHTA, CDR2 FQGNSA. V dropped 6 bases and J dropped 9 bases, with 12 bases sitting between them. CDR3 DNA sequence: TGTGCCAGCAGGGAGGGGGCAGGCATTCAGTACTTC. This translates into CASREGAGIQYF.

The V gene is TRBV23-1, the J gene TRBJ2-4; D not certain. TRBV23-1 is classed as an ORF, of uncertain function. Trimming removed 3 bases from V and 2 bases from J, with 11 bases in between. The CDR3 runs to 15 residues. CDR3 loop: CASSHPDPPKNIQYF. CDR3 in DNA: TGCGCCAGCAGTCACCCGGACCCGCCCAAAAACATTCAGTACTTC.

The chain carries TRBV7-9 and TRBJ2-3; either TRBD1 or TRBD2 may fit D (6 bases each). Trimming removed 4 bases from V and 2 bases from J, with 13 bases in between. The CDR3 contains 15 residues. Germline V gene sequence: CDR1 SEHNR, CDR2 FQNEAQ (reference sequence). CDR3 DNA sequence: TGTGCCAGCAGCTCCCAAGGGGGGTTCACAGATACGCAGTATTTT. Protein sequence: CASSSQGGFTDTQYF.